The 18 T cell receptor beta chains in this list originate from one sample, sequenced in a study of cytomegalovirus exposure and HLA in healthy donors (dated by TCRdb to 2015 to 2018). Preparation of the library involved the immunoSEQ multiplex PCR assay. For the multiplex PCR, a mixture combining 60 forward primers for TCR Vbeta segments and 13 reverse primers for TCR Jbeta segments was used. TCRdb took over this immuneACCESS table, retaining in-frame rearrangements with V and J assigned. Such tables are incomplete; in checked studies, under half of the missing clones stem from an unresolved V gene, and the remainder is unexplained. The sample includes over 150,000 clones, with 75% to 85% observed a single time. Of the sample, less than 10% falls within the top ten clones. The sequenced material came from PBMCs. These receptors all stem from a man aged 25 to 40 in good health and CMV-seropositive.

This sequence joins TRBV20-1 and TRBJ2-7, with 9 nucleotides matching TRBD2. The CDR3 runs to 11 residues. J lost 8 bases, V lost 5 bases, and 4 bases had no gene match. Germline V gene lookup returns CDR1 DFQATT and CDR2 SNEGSKA (reference sequence). The DNA of the CDR3 is TGCAGTGCTCGGCTAGCGGGGAAGCAGTACTTC. It is translated as CSARLAGKQYF.

V and J are TRBV5-1 and TRBJ2-1; 10 nucleotides line up with TRBD2. J was trimmed by 8 bases and V by 4 bases; bases with no gene match: 6. Germline V CDR1 and CDR2: SGHRS, YFSETQ. This CDR3 spans 14 amino acids. CDR3 region: CASSPGTSVHEQFF. CDR3 in DNA: TGCGCCAGCAGCCCCGGGACTAGCGTGCATGAGCAGTTCTTC.

V and J are TRBV19 and TRBJ2-1, with a tentative D call TRBD2 (6 bases). Germline values: CDR1 LNHDA, CDR2 SQIVND (reference sequence). Trimming left V 5 bases short and J 0 bases short, with 17 bases between. CDR3 length: 17 residues. The CDR3 loop is CASSSEPGLSSYNEQFF. The CDR3 nucleotides are TGTGCCAGTAGTTCCGAACCGGGACTCAGCTCCTACAATGAGCAGTTCTTC.

As DNA, the CDR3 is TGTGCCAGCTCACCAGCGGTGAACACTGAAGCTTTCTTT. Amino acids: CASSPAVNTEAFF. The genes are TRBV18 and TRBJ1-1; no definite D call. V shed 2 bases and J shed 0 bases, with 4 bases lying between them. CDR1 and CDR2 (germline): KGHSH, LQKENI. The length of the CDR3 is 13 residues.

This clone showed up just a few times. V usage is TRBV7-2 and J usage is TRBJ1-2, with TRBD1 as a possible D gene (6 bases). Germline CDR1 reads SGHTA; CDR2 reads FQGNSA. The CDR3 consists of 13 residues. V was shortened by 5 bases and J by 0 bases, with 7 bases between the two germline ends. The chain's CDR3 is CASSGGSNYGYTF. CDR3 DNA sequence: TGTGCCAGCAGCGGGGGCTCTAACTATGGCTACACCTTC.

The genes are TRBV28 and TRBJ2-6, with 8 bases fitting TRBD2. The length of the CDR3 is 16 residues. Germline CDR1 reads MDHEN; CDR2 reads SYDVKM. V was clipped by 2 bases and J by 0 bases; unmatched bases: 0. CDR3 protein: CASSLAGGSGANVLTF. The CDR3 DNA sequence: TGTGCCAGCAGTTTAGCGGGGGGCTCTGGGGCCAACGTCCTGACTTTC. Filled out from reference TRBV28 and TRBJ2-6, the complete variable domain reads DVKVTQSSRYLVKRTGEKVFLECVQDMDHENMFWYRQDPGLGLRLIYFSYDVKMKEKGDIPEGYSVSREKKERFSLILESASTNQTSMYLCASSLAGGSGANVLTFGAGSRLTVL.

The V gene is TRBV5-1, the J gene TRBJ2-3; 7 nucleotides align to TRBD1. The CDR3 spans 12 residues. Germline V gene lookup returns CDR1 SGHRS and CDR2 YFSETQ. After removal of 4 bases from V and 4 bases from J, the junction contained 0 bases not matched to a gene. CDR3 sequence (DNA): TGCGCCAGCAGCCAGGGGGCAGATACGCAGTATTTT. It encodes CASSQGADTQYF.

The chain is built from TRBV6-1 and TRBJ1-2; 12 bases map to TRBD1. The CDR3 spans 14 residues. Trimming removed 7 bases from V and 8 bases from J; junction bases left unmatched: 8. Germline V gene data show CDR1 as MNHNS and CDR2 as SASEGT. The CDR3 DNA follows: TGTGCCAGCATGGGGGACAGGGGGCGGAAGGGCTACACCTTC. Amino acids: CASMGDRGRKGYTF.

V is TRBV7-3 and J is TRBJ1-3; D remains ambiguous. Germline assignment: CDR1 SGHTA and CDR2 FQGTGA. Trimming stripped 4 bases from V and 0 bases from J, with 4 bases between. This CDR3 contains 13 residues. CDR3 coding DNA: TGTGCCAGCAGCTCCCTCTCTGGAAACACCATATATTTT. It specifies CASSSLSGNTIYF.

The gene calls are TRBV5-4 and TRBJ2-2; 9 bases map to TRBD2. The V segment lost 3 bases and the J segment 5 bases; nucleotides outside the gene matches: 8. Germline CDR1 SGHNT, CDR2 YYREEE (reference sequence). The CDR3 totals 16 residues. The CDR3 nucleotides read TGTGCCAGCAGCTCCCAAGGACTAGCGTCAACCGGGGAGCTGTTTTTT. Protein product: CASSSQGLASTGELFF.

This chain uses TRBV5-1 with TRBJ1-4, with a possible D match to TRBD1 (5 bases). The CDR3 extends over 15 amino acids. Germline V CDR1 and CDR2: SGHRS, YFSETQ. Trimming cost V 4 bases and J 8 bases, with 18 bases left between them. The CDR3 DNA reads as TGCGCCAGCAGCCCCATGGGGCAGGGTGGAGAAAAACTGTTTTTT. Translation gives CASSPMGQGGEKLFF.

This clone was detected only once. CDR3 residues: CASSPGQGNVGQPQHF. CDR3 in DNA: TGTGCCAGCTCGCCAGGACAGGGGAATGTGGGGCAGCCCCAGCATTTT. The genes are TRBV18 and TRBJ1-5; 9 bases agree with TRBD1. Trimming removed 6 bases from V and 7 bases from J; junction bases left unmatched: 13. The length of the CDR3 is 16 residues. Germline CDR1 and CDR2: KGHSH and LQKENI.

V usage is TRBV10-1 and J usage is TRBJ2-7, with 16 bases aligning to TRBD2. The germline gives CDR1 WNHNN, CDR2 SYGVQD (reference sequence). V lost 6 bases and J lost 5; bases outside the gene matches: 10. This CDR3 is 17 amino acids long. CDR3 protein: CASSRGGLAGGPHEQYF. The CDR3 DNA sequence: TGCGCCAGCAGCCGCGGGGGACTAGCGGGAGGGCCCCACGAGCAGTACTTC.

The CDR3 DNA is TGTGCCAGCAGCTTTACCGGGACTGCGAACACTGAAGCTTTCTTT. Protein product: CASSFTGTANTEAFF. The rearrangement links TRBV11-1 to TRBJ1-1; D perhaps matches TRBD1 (5 bases). Trimming cost V 3 bases and J 1 base, with 12 bases left between them. This CDR3 is built from 15 residues. CDR1 SGHAT and CDR2 FQDESV come from the germline V gene (reference sequence).

J is TRBJ1-2 and V is TRBV11-2; 7 bases line up with TRBD1. Germline V gene lookup returns CDR1 SGHAT and CDR2 FQNNGV. Unmatched junction bases numbered 9, after V lost 4 bases and J lost 4 bases. This CDR3 spans 15 amino acids. This chain's CDR3 is CASSSIQGVGYGYTF. The DNA for the CDR3 is TGTGCCAGCAGCTCGATTCAGGGGGTGGGCTATGGCTACACCTTC.

This chain connects TRBV10-3 to TRBJ1-2, with 9 positions matching TRBD1. Germline V gene data show CDR1 as ENHRY and CDR2 as SYGVKD. The CDR3 runs to 12 residues. Trimming took 10 bases from V and 7 from J; bases not matched to a gene: 7. The DNA of the CDR3 is TGTGCCACCAGGGGACAGGGTACTGGCTACACCTTC. As protein: CATRGQGTGYTF.

The sample holds one count of this clone. V usage is TRBV28 and J usage is TRBJ2-7; 7 positions agree with TRBD1. Per the germline V gene, CDR1 is MDHEN and CDR2 is SYDVKM. The CDR3 spans 17 residues. V was pared by 6 bases and J by 4 bases, with 18 bases of the junction left unmatched. The DNA of the CDR3 is TGTGCCAGCAGCAGGAGTACCGGGACAGCAACTCCGTACGAGCAGTACTTC. Translation: CASSRSTGTATPYEQYF.

V and J are TRBV28 and TRBJ1-2; 12 bases are a match to TRBD1. Germline trimming cut 4 bases from V and 4 bases from J; bases unmatched to any gene: 7. Germline values: CDR1 MDHEN, CDR2 SYDVKM. The CDR3 length is 16 residues. CDR3 nucleotide sequence: TGTGCCAGCAGTTCCGGGACAGGGGGCGGAAGCTATGGCTACACCTTC. Translation gives CASSSGTGGGSYGYTF.